The T cell receptor beta chain described here comes from a study of cytomegalovirus exposure and HLA in healthy donors. Overall study results and limits: TCR beta sequences reportedly predicted most subjects' HLA-A and HLA-B alleles accurately. Most of the TCR beta V segments (in an earlier analysis) were productive either about 87% or about 30% of the time.

The trim removed 4 bases at V and 2 bases at J, leaving 0 bases unmatched. The CDR3 has 15 amino acids. The V gene's germline CDR1 is MNHEY and CDR2 SVGAGI. Points on this clone: Its antigen is as yet unknown.

A multiplex PCR was run with 60 Vbeta primers and 13 Jbeta primers. Measured with immunoSEQ multiplex PCR; TCRdb has only the in-frame clones, and not every one. The sample includes approximately 75,000 clones, around 80% of them seen just once. Donors in the study were healthy people who gave bone marrow. The clonotype comes from a male donor in good health and CMV-seronegative. Source material: PBMCs. The chain combines TRBV6-5 with TRBJ2-1; 12 bases align to TRBD2. The CDR3 loop is CASSSSGGAYNEQFF. The CDR3, as DNA: TGTGCCAGCAGTTCTAGCGGGGGGGCCTACAATGAGCAGTTCTTC.